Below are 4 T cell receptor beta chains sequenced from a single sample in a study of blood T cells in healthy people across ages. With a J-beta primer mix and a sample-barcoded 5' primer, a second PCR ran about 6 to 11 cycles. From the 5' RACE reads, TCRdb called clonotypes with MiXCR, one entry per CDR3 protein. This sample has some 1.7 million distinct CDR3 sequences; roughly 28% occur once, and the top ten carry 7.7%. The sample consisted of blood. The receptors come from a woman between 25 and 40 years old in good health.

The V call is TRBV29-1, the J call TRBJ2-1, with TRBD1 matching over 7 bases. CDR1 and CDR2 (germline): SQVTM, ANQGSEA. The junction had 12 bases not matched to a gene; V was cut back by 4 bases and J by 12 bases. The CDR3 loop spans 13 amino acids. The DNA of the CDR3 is TGCAGCGTTGGAGGACAGGTGAAGCTTGGGCAGTTCTTC. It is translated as CSVGGQVKLGQFF.

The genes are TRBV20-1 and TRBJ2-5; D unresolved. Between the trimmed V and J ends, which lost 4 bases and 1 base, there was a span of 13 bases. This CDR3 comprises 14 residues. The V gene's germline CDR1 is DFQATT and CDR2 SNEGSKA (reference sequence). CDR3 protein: CSANIAGPQETQYF. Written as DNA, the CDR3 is TGCAGTGCTAACATCGCAGGACCCCAAGAGACCCAGTACTTC.

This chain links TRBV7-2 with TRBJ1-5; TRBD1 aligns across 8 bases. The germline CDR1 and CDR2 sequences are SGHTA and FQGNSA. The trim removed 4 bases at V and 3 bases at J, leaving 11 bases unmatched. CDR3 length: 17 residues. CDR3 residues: CASSSGGAGGINQPQHF. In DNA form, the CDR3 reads TGTGCCAGCAGCTCAGGGGGGGCAGGGGGCATCAATCAGCCCCAGCATTTT.

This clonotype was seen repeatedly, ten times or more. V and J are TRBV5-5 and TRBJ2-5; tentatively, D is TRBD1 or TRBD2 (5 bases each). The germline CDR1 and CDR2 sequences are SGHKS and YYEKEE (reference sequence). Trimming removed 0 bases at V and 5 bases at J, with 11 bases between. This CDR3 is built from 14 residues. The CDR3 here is CASSLVPREETQYF. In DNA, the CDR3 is TGTGCCAGCAGCTTGGTACCCAGGGAGGAGACCCAGTACTTC.